These 18 T cell receptor beta chains were all obtained from the same sample, sequenced in a study of untreated major depressive disorder. Profiled with immunoSEQ multiplex PCR; TCRdb holds only in-frame clones, not every one. The table shows just over 20,000 clones, with 80% to 95% occurring only once. Material for sequencing was CD4+ T cells from PBMCs. All receptors come from a man between 25 and 39 years old in good health.

Only one count was recorded for this clone. This chain connects TRBV5-4 to TRBJ2-1, with D possibly TRBD2 on 6 matching bases. Germline V gene data show CDR1 as SGHNT and CDR2 as YYREEE (reference sequence). V dropped 4 bases and J dropped 0 bases, with 14 bases sitting between them. This CDR3 comprises 16 residues. DNA of the CDR3: TGTGCCAGCAGCCCTTTTCCCGGGAGCTCCTACAATGAGCAGTTCTTC. The encoded protein is CASSPFPGSSYNEQFF.

The chain carries TRBV6-5 and TRBJ1-1; D remains unclear. This CDR3 contains 15 residues. Trimming stripped 7 bases from V and 1 base from J, with 16 bases between. Germline V gene sequence: CDR1 MNHEY, CDR2 SVGAGI. The CDR3 sequence: CASTDPGNPNTEAFF. The CDR3 DNA is TGTGCCAGCACCGACCCTGGGAATCCGAACACTGAAGCTTTCTTT.

The gene calls are TRBV5-4 and TRBJ2-3; D remains ambiguous. With 0 bases removed from V and 3 bases from J, the gap between germline ends came to 11 bases. Germline CDR1 and CDR2: SGHNT and YYREEE (reference sequence). The CDR3 consists of 15 residues. DNA of the CDR3: TGTGCCAGCAGCTTGGTCAAGGGTTCGACAGATACGCAGTATTTT. The encoded protein is CASSLVKGSTDTQYF. The whole variable domain, remainder taken from reference TRBV5-4 and TRBJ2-3, is ETGVTQSPTHLIKTRGQQVTLRCSSQSGHNTVSWYQQALGQGPQFIFQYYREEENGRGNFPPRFSGLQFPNYSSELNVNALELDDSALYLCASSLVKGSTDTQYFGPGTRLTVL.

The rearrangement links TRBV9 to TRBJ2-2; 8 positions agree with TRBD2. The germline CDR1 and CDR2 sequences are SGDLS and YYNGEE. After removal of 0 bases from V and 1 base from J, the junction contained 5 bases not matched to a gene. The CDR3 is 17 residues long. The CDR3, as DNA: TGTGCCAGCAGCGTAGCCCCCAGCGGGAGGAACACCGGGGAGCTGTTTTTT. This encodes CASSVAPSGRNTGELFF.

The rearrangement joins TRBV5-1 to TRBJ2-7; 8 bases match TRBD1. Trimming took 4 bases from V and 6 from J; bases not matched to a gene: 9. The CDR3 has 14 amino acids. CDR1 is SGHRS, CDR2 YFSETQ, per germline. The CDR3: CASSHGTGQSEQYF. CDR3 sequence (DNA): TGCGCCAGCAGCCATGGGACAGGACAATCCGAGCAGTACTTC. Combining the CDR3 with reference TRBV5-1 and TRBJ2-7 gives the whole variable domain KAGVTQTPRYLIKTRGQQVTLSCSPISGHRSVSWYQQTPGQGLQFLFEYFSETQRNKGNFPGRFSGRQFSNSRSEMNVSTLELGDSALYLCASSHGTGQSEQYFGPGTRLTVT.

V usage is TRBV7-3 and J usage is TRBJ2-1; 14 nucleotides align to TRBD2. CDR1 SGHTA and CDR2 FQGTGA come from the germline V gene. This CDR3 is 15 amino acids long. After removal of 5 bases from V and 8 bases from J, the junction contained 5 bases not matched to a gene. Here the CDR3 DNA reads TGTGCCAGCAGCCTAGGGACTAGCGGGAGCCATGAGCAGTTCTTC. Protein product: CASSLGTSGSHEQFF.

This rearrangement joins TRBV5-1 to TRBJ2-1, with D perhaps matching TRBD1 (6 bases). The germline V gene has CDR1 SGHRS and CDR2 YFSETQ. CDR3 length: 15 amino acids. V lost 4 bases and J lost 5, with 16 bases in between. DNA for the CDR3: TGCGCCAGCAGCAAGACAGGATCGCAGGACAATGAGCAGTTCTTC. Translated, it gives CASSKTGSQDNEQFF. Full variable domain (remainder filled in from reference TRBV5-1 and TRBJ2-1): KAGVTQTPRYLIKTRGQQVTLSCSPISGHRSVSWYQQTPGQGLQFLFEYFSETQRNKGNFPGRFSGRQFSNSRSEMNVSTLELGDSALYLCASSKTGSQDNEQFFGPGTRLTVL.

The gene calls are TRBV5-6 and TRBJ2-1; 10 nucleotides agree with TRBD1. V shed 3 bases, J shed 6 bases, and the junction held 15 bases outside the gene matches. This CDR3 comprises 18 residues. Germline-derived CDR1 and CDR2 are SGHDT and YYEEEE. In nucleotides, the CDR3 is TGTGCCAGCAGCTCTACCCTCAAGACAGGGGGCAAACTCAATGAGCAGTTCTTC. It yields the protein CASSSTLKTGGKLNEQFF.

The chain recombines TRBV20-1 with TRBJ2-1; no clear D. V was trimmed by 6 bases and J by 10 bases, leaving 10 bases between them. The CDR3 is 10 residues long. Germline V gives CDR1 DFQATT, CDR2 SNEGSKA (reference sequence). The CDR3 loop is CSAMRTEQFF. The CDR3 DNA follows: TGCAGTGCCATGCGGACCGAGCAGTTCTTC.

The chain carries TRBV5-1 and TRBJ2-6; D may be TRBD2 (6 bases). Between the trimmed V and J ends, which lost 6 bases and 5 bases, there was a span of 12 bases. This CDR3 has 14 amino acids. Looked up from germline, CDR1 is SGHRS and CDR2 is YFSETQ. The CDR3 loop reads CASTGGKRANVLTF. The CDR3 coding sequence is TGCGCCAGCACCGGCGGGAAAAGGGCCAACGTCCTGACTTTC.

This clone was observed a handful of times. Written as DNA, the CDR3 is TGTGCCAGCAGTGAGACCTTAAGGGGGGCTGGCCAGCCCCAGCATTTT. Protein: CASSETLRGAGQPQHF. The J gene is TRBJ1-5, the V gene TRBV2, with TRBD1 as a possible D gene (6 bases). CDR1 SNHLY and CDR2 FYNNEI come from the germline V gene. The ends were cut back, 3 bases at V and 7 bases at J, with 19 bases in the middle. The CDR3 is 16 amino acids.

This clone has a single count. The chain links TRBV2 to TRBJ2-5; D is unresolved. Germline loops: CDR1 SNHLY, CDR2 FYNNEI. The CDR3 totals 13 residues. V lost 11 bases, J lost 5 bases, and 18 bases lay in between. This CDR3 is CAGHGEAVETQYF. CDR3 DNA sequence: TGTGCCGGTCACGGAGAGGCGGTGGAGACCCAGTACTTC.

V gene TRBV5-6 combines with J gene TRBJ2-7; D unclear. Trimming pared 0 bases from V and 7 bases from J, leaving 11 bases between. The germline V gene encodes CDR1 SGHDT and CDR2 YYEEEE. The CDR3 covers 13 residues. DNA for the CDR3: TGTGCCAGCAGCTTGGCCAGTCGGTGGGAGCAGTACTTC. It codes for CASSLASRWEQYF.

The chain links TRBV15 to TRBJ1-2; 8 nucleotides match TRBD1. CDR3 length: 15 amino acids. Germline lookup yields CDR1 LNHNV and CDR2 YYDKDF (reference sequence). V shed 0 bases and J 8 bases; nucleotides not matched to a gene: 8. CDR3 protein: CATSRDIQGAGGYTF. The CDR3 coding sequence is TGTGCCACCAGCAGAGATATCCAGGGGGCGGGAGGCTACACCTTC.

This sequence joins TRBV20-1 and TRBJ2-7; D remains unclear. Trimming cost V 1 base and J 3 bases, with 4 bases left between them. This CDR3 is built from 11 residues. Germline V gene sequence: CDR1 DFQATT, CDR2 SNEGSKA (reference sequence). Here the CDR3 reads CSARGGYEQYF. The CDR3 DNA is TGCAGTGCTAGAGGGGGCTACGAGCAGTACTTC.

The chain joins TRBV18 to TRBJ1-2; D is ambiguous. Germline CDR1 and CDR2: KGHSH and LQKENI. Trimming removed 3 bases at V and 0 bases at J, with 5 bases between. The CDR3 is 13 residues long. CDR3: CASSPDSNYGYTF. The CDR3 DNA follows: TGTGCCAGCTCACCCGATTCTAACTATGGCTACACCTTC.

The V gene is TRBV5-8, the J gene TRBJ1-4, with 10 bases identical to TRBD1. V lost 4 bases to trimming and J lost 3 bases; unmatched junction nucleotides: 6. Germline V gene sequence: CDR1 SGHTS, CDR2 YDEGEE. CDR3 length equals 16 residues. CDR3 region: CASSPGTGVSNEKLFF. In DNA form, the CDR3 reads TGTGCCAGCAGCCCCGGGACAGGGGTTTCTAATGAAAAACTGTTTTTT. Supplemented by reference TRBV5-8 and TRBJ1-4, the full variable domain reads EAGVTQSPTHLIKTRGQQATLRCSPISGHTSVYWYQQALGLGLQFLLWYDEGEERNRGNFPPRFSGRQFPNYSSELNVNALELEDSALYLCASSPGTGVSNEKLFFGSGTQLSVL.

This clone came up once. V usage is TRBV18 and J usage is TRBJ1-1; possibly TRBD1 for D (5 bases). There are 17 residues in the CDR3. Trimming stripped 3 bases from V and 4 bases from J, with 21 bases between. The germline V gene encodes CDR1 KGHSH and CDR2 LQKENI. The CDR3 DNA sequence: TGTGCCAGCTCACCTTCTATTACGGGGGAGGGTGGCACTGAAGCTTTCTTT. It is translated as CASSPSITGEGGTEAFF.